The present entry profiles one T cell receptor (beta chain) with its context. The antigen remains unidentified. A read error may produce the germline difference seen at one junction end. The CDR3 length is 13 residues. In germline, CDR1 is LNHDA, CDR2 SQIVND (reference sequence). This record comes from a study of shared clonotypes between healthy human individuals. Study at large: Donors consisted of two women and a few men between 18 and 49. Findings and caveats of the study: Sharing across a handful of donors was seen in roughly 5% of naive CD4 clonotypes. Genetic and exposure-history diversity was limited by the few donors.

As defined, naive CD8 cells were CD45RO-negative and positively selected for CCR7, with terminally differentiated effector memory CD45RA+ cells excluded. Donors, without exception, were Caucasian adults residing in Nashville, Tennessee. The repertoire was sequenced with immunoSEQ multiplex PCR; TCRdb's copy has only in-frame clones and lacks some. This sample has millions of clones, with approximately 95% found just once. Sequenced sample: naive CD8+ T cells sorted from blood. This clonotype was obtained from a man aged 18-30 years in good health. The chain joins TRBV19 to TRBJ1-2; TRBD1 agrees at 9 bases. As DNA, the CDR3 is TGTGCCAGTACCTCCGGGACAGGGTATGTCTACACCTTC. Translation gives CASTSGTGYVYTF.